The source of this T cell receptor (beta chain) is a study of blood T cell repertoires in COVID-19. Background on the study: Samples taken during acute and convalescent COVID-19 were collected in the United States, Italy and Spain.

The CDR3 loop spans 10 amino acids. Germline V gene data show CDR1 as SEHNR and CDR2 as FQNEAQ (reference sequence). J was trimmed by 6 bases and V by 10 bases; bases with no gene match: 3. Per the original data handling: Reference gene primer amplification in the assay estimated nucleated cell counts. TCRdb's copy holds only in-frame clones and misses some; the assay was immunoSEQ multiplex PCR. The V and J calls and clone size were taken over from that table, and D and trimming were inferred from the DNA. This table has about 180,000 clones, around 77% appearing once. Sequenced material: peripheral blood. The clonotype was recovered from a man in his 70s with active or convalescent COVID-19. The rearrangement joins TRBV7-9 to TRBJ2-7; 7 nucleotides agree with TRBD2. As DNA, the CDR3 is TGTGCCATCTCGGGGGGCGAGCAGTACTTC. Protein sequence: CAISGGEQYF.